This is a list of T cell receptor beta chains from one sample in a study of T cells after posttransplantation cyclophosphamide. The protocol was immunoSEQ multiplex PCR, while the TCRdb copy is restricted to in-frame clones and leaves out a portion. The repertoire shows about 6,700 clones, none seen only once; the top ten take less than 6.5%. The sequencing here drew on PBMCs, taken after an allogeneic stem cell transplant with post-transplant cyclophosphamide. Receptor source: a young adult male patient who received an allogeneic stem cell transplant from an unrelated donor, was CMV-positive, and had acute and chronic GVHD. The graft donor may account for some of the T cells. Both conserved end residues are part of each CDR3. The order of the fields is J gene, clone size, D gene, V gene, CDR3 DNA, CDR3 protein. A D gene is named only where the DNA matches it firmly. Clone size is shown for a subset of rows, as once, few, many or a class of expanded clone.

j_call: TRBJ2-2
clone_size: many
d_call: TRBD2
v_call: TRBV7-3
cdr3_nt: TGTGCCAGCAGCTTCGCTAGCGGGAGGTCTGTCGGGGAGCTGTTTTTT
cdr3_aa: CASSFASGRSVGELFF

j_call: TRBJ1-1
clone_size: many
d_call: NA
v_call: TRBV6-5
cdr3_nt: TGTGCCAGCTATGCGGGAGGGATGAACACTGAAGCTTTCTTT
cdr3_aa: CASYAGGMNTEAFF

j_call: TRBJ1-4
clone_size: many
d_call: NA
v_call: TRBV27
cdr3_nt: TGTGCCAGCAGTTTTCGTAATAGAGAAAAACTGTTTTTT
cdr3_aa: CASSFRNREKLFF

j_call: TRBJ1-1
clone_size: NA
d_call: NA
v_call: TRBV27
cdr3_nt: TGTGCCAGCAGTTTGCTGCAGGGAGGGTTGACTGAAGCTTTCTTT
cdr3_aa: CASSLLQGGLTEAFF

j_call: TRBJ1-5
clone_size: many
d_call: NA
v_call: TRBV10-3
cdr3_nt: TGTGCCATCAGGGGGGGGAGCAATCAGCCCCAGCATTTT
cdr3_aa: CAIRGGSNQPQHF

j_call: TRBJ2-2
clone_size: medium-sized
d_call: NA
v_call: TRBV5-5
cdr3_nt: TGTGCCAGCAGCTTGGCTCCCAGGGAACGGAACACCGGGGAGCTGTTTTTT
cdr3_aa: CASSLAPRERNTGELFF

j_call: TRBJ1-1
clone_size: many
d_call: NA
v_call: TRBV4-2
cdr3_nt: TGTGCCAGCAGCCAACCACAGAGGGGGTGGATGACTGAAGCTTTCTTT
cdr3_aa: CASSQPQRGWMTEAFF

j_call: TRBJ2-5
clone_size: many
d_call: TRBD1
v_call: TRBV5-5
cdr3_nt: TGTGCCAGCAGCATAGGGACAGGGGCCTTTGCGACCCAGTACTTC
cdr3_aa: CASSIGTGAFATQYF

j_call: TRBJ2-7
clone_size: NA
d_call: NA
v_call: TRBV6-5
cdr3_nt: TGTGCCAGCGGCCTCGAAGTGTCCTACGAGCAGTACTTC
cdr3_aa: CASGLEVSYEQYF

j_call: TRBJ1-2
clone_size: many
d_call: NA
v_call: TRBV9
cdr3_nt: TGTGCCAGCAGCGTTCAGAGTACGGGGGACTATGGCTACACCTTC
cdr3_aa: CASSVQSTGDYGYTF

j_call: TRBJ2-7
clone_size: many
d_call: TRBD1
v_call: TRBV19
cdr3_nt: TGTGCCAGTAGTATAACGACAGGGGGACCCTACGAGCAGTACTTC
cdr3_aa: CASSITTGGPYEQYF

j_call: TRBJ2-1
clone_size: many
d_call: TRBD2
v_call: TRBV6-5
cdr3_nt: TGTGCCAGCAGTTACTCTAGCGGGGGGACTAATGAGCAGTTCTTC
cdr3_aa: CASSYSSGGTNEQFF

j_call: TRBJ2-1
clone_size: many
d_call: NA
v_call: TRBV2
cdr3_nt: TGTGCCAGCAGTGAATACTCTAGCGCGACCTACAATGAGCAGTTCTTC
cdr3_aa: CASSEYSSATYNEQFF

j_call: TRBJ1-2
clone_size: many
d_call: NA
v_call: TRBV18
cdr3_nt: TGTGCCAGCTCACCGGGGCAGAACTATGGCTACACCTTC
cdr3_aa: CASSPGQNYGYTF

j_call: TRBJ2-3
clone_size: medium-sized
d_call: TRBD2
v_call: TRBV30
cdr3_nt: TGTGCCTGGAGTGGAGGACTAGCGGGGCAAGCAGGTACGCAGTATTTT
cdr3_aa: CAWSGGLAGQAGTQYF

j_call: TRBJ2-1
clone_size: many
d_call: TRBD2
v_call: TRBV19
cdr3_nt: TGTGCCAGTAGTATGGAGGGTAGCGGGGGCATAACGAGCTCCTACAATGAGCAGTTCTTC
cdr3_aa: CASSMEGSGGITSSYNEQFF

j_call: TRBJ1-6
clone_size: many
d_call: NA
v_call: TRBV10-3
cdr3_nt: TGTGCCATCAGTGAGTCGGACAGAGATAATTCACCCCTCCACTTT
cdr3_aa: CAISESDRDNSPLHF

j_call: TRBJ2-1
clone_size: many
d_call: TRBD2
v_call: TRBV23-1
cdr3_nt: TGCGCCAGCAGTCAATTGACTAGCGGGGGGGGCTACAATGAGCAGTTCTTC
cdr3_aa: CASSQLTSGGGYNEQFF

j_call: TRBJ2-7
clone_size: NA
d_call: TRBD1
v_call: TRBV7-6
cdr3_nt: TGTGCCAGCAGCTCACCAATAGGACAGGGGGCGTACGAGCAGTACTTC
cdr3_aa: CASSSPIGQGAYEQYF

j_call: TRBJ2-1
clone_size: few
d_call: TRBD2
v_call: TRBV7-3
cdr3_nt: TGTGCCAGCAGCTTGGGCCTAGCGGGAGCCGTCTACAATGAGCAGTTCTTC
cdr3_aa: CASSLGLAGAVYNEQFF

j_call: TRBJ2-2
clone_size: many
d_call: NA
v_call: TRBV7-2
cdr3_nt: TGTGCCAGCAGCTTAGGACGGGGAACCGGGGAGCTGTTTTTT
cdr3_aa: CASSLGRGTGELFF

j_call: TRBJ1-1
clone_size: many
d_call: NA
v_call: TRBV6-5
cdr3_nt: TGTGCCAGCAGTTACTCGGCAGGCTCGAACACTGAAGCTTTCTTT
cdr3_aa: CASSYSAGSNTEAFF

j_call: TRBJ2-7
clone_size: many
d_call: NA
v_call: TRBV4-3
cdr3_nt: TGCGCCAGCAGCCAAGCCCGACAGTTCTACGAGCAGTACTTC
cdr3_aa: CASSQARQFYEQYF